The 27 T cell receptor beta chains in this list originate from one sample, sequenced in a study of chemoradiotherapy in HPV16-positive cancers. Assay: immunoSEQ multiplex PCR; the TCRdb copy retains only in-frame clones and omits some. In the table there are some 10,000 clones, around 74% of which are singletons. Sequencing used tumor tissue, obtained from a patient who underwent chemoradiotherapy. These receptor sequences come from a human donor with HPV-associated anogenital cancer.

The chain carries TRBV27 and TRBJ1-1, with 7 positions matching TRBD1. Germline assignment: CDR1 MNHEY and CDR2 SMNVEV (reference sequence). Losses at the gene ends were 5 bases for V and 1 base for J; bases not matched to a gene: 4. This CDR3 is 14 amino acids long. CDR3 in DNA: TGTGCCAGCAGTCCCGGGACAGCGAACACTGAAGCTTTCTTT. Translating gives CASSPGTANTEAFF.

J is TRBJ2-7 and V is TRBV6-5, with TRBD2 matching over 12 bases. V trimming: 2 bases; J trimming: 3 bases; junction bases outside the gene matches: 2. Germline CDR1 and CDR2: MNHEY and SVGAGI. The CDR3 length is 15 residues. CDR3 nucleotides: TGTGCCAGCAGTTACGGACTAGCGGGACACTACGAGCAGTACTTC. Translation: CASSYGLAGHYEQYF.

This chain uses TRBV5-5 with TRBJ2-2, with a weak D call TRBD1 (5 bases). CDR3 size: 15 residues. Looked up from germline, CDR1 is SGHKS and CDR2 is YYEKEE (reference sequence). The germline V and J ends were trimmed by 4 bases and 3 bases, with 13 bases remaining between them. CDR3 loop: CASSPDMLDTGELFF. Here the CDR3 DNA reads TGTGCCAGCAGCCCGGACATGCTGGACACCGGGGAGCTGTTTTTT.

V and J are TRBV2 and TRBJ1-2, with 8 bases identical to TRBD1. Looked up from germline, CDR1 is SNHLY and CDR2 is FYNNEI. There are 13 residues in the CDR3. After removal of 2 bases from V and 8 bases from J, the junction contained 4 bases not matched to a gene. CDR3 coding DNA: TGTGCCAGCAGTGAAAGTCCAGGGGGCGGCTACACCTTC. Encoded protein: CASSESPGGGYTF.

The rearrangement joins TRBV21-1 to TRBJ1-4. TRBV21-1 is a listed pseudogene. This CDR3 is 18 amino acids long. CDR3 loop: CASSKAGSSSSTNEKLFF. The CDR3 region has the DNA TGTGCCAGCAGCAAAGCAGGGTCCAGTTCCTCAACTAATGAAAAACTGTTTTTT.

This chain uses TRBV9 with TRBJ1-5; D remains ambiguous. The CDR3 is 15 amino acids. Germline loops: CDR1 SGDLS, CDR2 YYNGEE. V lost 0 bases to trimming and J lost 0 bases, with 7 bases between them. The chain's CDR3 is CASSVGPISNQPQHF. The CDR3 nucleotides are TGTGCCAGCAGCGTAGGTCCCATTAGCAATCAGCCCCAGCATTTT. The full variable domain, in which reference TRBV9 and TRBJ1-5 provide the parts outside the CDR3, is DSGVTQTPKHLITATGQRVTLRCSPRSGDLSVYWYQQSLDQGLQFLIQYYNGEERAKGNILERFSAQQFPDLHSELNLSSLELGDSALYFCASSVGPISNQPQHFGDGTRLSIL.

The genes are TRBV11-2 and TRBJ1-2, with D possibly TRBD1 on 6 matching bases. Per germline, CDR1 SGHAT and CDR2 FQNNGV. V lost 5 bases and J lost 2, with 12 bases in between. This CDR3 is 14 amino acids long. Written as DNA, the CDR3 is TGTGCCAGCAGCCAGAGGGGGATGAACTATGGCTACACCTTC. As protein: CASSQRGMNYGYTF.

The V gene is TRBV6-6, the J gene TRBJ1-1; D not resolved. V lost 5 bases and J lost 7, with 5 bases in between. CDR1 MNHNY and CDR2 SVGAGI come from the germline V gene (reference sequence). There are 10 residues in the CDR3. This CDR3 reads CASSQYEAFF. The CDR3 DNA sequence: TGTGCCAGCAGTCAATATGAAGCTTTCTTT.

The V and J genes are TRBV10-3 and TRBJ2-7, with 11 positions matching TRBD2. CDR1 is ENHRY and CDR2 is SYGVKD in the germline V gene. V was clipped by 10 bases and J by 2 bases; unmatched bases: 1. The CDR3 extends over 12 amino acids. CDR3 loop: CATGLAAYEQYF. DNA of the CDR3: TGTGCCACGGGACTAGCGGCCTACGAGCAGTACTTC.

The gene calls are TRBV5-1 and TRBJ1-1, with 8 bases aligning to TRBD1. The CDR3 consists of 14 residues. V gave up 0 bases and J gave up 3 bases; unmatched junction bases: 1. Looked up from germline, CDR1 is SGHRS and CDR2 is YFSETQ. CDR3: CASSLGQGYTEAFF. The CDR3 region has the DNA TGCGCCAGCAGCTTGGGACAGGGGTACACTGAAGCTTTCTTT.

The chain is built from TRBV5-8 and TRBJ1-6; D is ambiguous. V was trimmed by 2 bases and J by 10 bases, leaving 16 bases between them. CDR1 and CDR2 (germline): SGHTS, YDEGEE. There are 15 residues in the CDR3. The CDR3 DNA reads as TGTGCCAGCAGCTTAAGAGCAAAAGGGAGGTCACCCCTCCACTTT. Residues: CASSLRAKGRSPLHF.

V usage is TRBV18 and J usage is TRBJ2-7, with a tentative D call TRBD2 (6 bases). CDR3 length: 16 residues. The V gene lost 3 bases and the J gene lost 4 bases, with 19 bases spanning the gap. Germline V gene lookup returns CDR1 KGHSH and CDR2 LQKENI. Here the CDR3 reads CASSPTPGLTAYEQYF. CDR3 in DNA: TGTGCCAGCTCACCTACCCCGGGACTGACCGCTTACGAGCAGTACTTC.

CDR3 sequence: CASSPGVAGVGEQFF. For the CDR3, the DNA is TGTGCCAGCAGCCCCGGGGTAGCGGGGGTCGGTGAGCAGTTCTTC. The rearrangement links TRBV7-3 to TRBJ2-1; 9 nucleotides line up with TRBD2. V lost 5 bases and J lost 9; bases outside the gene matches: 11. CDR3 length: 15 residues. CDR1 is SGHTA, CDR2 FQGTGA, per germline.

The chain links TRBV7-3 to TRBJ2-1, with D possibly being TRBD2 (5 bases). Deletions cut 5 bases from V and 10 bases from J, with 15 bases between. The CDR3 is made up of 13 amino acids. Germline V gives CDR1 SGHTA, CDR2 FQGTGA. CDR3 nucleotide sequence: TGTGCCAGCAGCCCCACTAGTTGGTCCGAGCAGTTCTTC. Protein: CASSPTSWSEQFF. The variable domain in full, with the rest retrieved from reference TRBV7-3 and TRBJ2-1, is GAGVSQTPSNKVTEKGKYVELRCDPISGHTALYWYRQSLGQGPEFLIYFQGTGAADDSGLPNDRFFAVRPEGSVSTLKIQRTERGDSAVYLCASSPTSWSEQFFGPGTRLTVL.

The CDR3 loop is CATSRERAPGQETQYF. The CDR3 region has the DNA TGTGCCACCAGCAGAGAGCGGGCCCCGGGCCAAGAGACCCAGTACTTC. This sequence joins TRBV15 and TRBJ2-5, with D possibly being TRBD2 (5 bases). V lost 0 bases and J lost 1, with 12 bases in between. The CDR3 is 16 residues long. Germline lookup yields CDR1 LNHNV and CDR2 YYDKDF (reference sequence). The full variable domain, its missing parts supplied by reference TRBV15 and TRBJ2-5, is DAMVIQNPRYQVTQFGKPVTLSCSQTLNHNVMYWYQQKSSQAPKLLFHYYDKDFNNEADTPDNFQSRRPNTSFCFLDIRSPGLGDTAMYLCATSRERAPGQETQYFGPGTRLLVL.

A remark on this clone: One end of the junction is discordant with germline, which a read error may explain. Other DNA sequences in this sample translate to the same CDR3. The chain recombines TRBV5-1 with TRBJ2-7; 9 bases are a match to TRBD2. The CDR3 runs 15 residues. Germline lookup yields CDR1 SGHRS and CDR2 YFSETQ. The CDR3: CASSLASGTPYEQYF. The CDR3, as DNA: TGCGCCAGCAGCTTGGCTAGCGGGACCCCCTACGAGCAATACTTC.

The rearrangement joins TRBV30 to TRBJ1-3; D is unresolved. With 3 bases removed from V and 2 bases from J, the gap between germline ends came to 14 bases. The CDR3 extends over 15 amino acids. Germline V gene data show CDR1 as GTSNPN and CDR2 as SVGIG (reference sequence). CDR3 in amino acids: CAWSRRSGPGNTIYF. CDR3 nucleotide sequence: TGTGCCTGGAGCCGACGATCTGGGCCTGGAAACACCATATATTTT.

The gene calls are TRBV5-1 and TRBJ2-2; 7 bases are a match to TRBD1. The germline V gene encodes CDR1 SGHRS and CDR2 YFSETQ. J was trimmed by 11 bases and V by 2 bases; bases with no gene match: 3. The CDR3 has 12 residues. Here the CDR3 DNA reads TGCGCCAGCAGCTTCGTAGGGGGCGAGCTGTTTTTT. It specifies CASSFVGGELFF.

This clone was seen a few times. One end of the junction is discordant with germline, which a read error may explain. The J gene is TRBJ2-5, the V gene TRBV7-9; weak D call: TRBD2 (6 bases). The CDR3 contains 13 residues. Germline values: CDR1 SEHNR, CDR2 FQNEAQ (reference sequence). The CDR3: CASSLATLGTQYF. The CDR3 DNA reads TGTGCCAGCAGCCTAGCGACCTTGGGGACCCAGTACTTC.

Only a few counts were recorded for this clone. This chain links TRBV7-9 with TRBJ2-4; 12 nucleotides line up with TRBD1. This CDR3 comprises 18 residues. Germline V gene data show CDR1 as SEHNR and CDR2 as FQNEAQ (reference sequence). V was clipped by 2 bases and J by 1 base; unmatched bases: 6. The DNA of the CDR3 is TGTGCCAGCAGCTTATGGGACAGGGGGCGCGTGGCCAAAAACATTCAGTACTTC. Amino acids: CASSLWDRGRVAKNIQYF.

CDR3 nucleotide sequence: TGTGCCAGCAGCTCCCGGGACGGGACTAGCGGGATCGAGCAGTACTTC. Its protein product is CASSSRDGTSGIEQYF. This chain uses TRBV11-2 with TRBJ2-7; 13 positions agree with TRBD2. The germline gives CDR1 SGHAT, CDR2 FQNNGV. With 4 bases clipped from V and 6 bases from J, the junction kept 9 bases outside the gene matches. CDR3 length equals 16 residues.

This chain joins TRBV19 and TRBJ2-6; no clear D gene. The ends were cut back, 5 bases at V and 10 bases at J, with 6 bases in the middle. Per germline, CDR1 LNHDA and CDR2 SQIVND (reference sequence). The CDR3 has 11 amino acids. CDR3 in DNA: TGTGCCAGTAGTTCCCCTAACGTCCTGACTTTC. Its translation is CASSSPNVLTF.

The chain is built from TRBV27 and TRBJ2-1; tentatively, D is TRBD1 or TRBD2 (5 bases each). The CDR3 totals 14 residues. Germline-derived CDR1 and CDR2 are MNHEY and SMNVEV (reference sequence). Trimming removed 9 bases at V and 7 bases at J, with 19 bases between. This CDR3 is CASRTGRGSNEQFF. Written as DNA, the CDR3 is TGTGCCAGTCGGACGGGACGGGGTTCTAATGAGCAGTTCTTC.

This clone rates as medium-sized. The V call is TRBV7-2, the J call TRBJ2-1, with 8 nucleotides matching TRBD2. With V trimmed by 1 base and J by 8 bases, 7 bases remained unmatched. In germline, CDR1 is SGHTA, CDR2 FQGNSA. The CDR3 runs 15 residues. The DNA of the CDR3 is TGTGCCAGCAGCTTAGGGGCGGGACTAGACGATGAGCAGTTCTTC. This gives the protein CASSLGAGLDDEQFF.

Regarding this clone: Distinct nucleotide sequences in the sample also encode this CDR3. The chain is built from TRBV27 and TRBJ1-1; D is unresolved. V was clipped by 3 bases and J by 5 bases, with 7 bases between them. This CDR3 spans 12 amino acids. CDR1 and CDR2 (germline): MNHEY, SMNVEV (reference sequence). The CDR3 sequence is CASSFDRTEAFF. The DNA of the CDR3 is TGTGCCAGCAGTTTTGATAGAACTGAAGCTTTCTTT.

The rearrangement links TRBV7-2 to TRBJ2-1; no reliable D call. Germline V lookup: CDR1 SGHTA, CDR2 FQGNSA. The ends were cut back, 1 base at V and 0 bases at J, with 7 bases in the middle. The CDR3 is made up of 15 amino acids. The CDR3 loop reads CASSLVPGSYNEQFF. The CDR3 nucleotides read TGTGCCAGCAGCTTAGTCCCGGGCTCCTACAATGAGCAGTTCTTC.

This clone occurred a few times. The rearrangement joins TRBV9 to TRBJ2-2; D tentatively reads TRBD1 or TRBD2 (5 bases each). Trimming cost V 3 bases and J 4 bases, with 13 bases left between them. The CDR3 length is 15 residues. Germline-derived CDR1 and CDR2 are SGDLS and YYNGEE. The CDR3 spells CASSAGDLLTGELFF. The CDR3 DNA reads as TGTGCCAGCAGCGCCGGGGACCTCCTCACCGGGGAGCTGTTTTTT.